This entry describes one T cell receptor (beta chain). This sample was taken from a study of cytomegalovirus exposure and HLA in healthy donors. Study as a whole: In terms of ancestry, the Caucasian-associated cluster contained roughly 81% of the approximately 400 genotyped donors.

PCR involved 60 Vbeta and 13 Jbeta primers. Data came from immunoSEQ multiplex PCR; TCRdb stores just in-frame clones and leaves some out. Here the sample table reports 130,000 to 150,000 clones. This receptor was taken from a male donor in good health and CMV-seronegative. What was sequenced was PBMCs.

The CDR3 protein is CASSLTDSPNQPQHF. The CDR3 DNA sequence: TGTGCCAGCAGCTTGACTGACAGCCCCAATCAGCCCCAGCATTTT. J is TRBJ1-5 and V is TRBV7-7; perhaps TRBD1 as D (5 bases). Trimming removed 3 bases at V and 3 bases at J, with 12 bases between. The CDR3 consists of 15 residues. Germline V gene sequence: CDR1 SSHAT, CDR2 FNYEAQ (reference sequence).